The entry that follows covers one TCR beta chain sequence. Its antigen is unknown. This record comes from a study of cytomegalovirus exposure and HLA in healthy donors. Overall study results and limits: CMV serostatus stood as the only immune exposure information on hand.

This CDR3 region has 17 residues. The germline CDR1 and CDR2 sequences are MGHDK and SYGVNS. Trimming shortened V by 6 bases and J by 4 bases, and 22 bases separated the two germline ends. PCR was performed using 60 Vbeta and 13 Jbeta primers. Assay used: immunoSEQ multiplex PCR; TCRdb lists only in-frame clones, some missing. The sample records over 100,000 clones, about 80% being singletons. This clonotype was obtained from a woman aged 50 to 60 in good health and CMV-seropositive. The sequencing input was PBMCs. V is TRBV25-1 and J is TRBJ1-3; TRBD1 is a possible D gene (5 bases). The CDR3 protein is CASRPTDGGTRGNTIYF. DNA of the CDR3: TGTGCCAGCAGACCGACTGACGGGGGAACGAGGGGAAACACCATATATTTT.